The T cell receptor (beta chain) described here comes from a study of blood T cell repertoires in COVID-19. Sequenced by immunoSEQ multiplex PCR; TCRdb stores in-frame clones only, minus some. The data hold some 180,000 clones, with 65% to 85% observed a single time. The CDR3 length is 18 residues. CDR1 SGHTA and CDR2 FQGNSA come from the germline V gene. V dropped 5 bases and J dropped 4; count of bases not matched to a gene: 19. This clone was observed a single time. The TCR was taken from a woman aged 30 to 39 who had been exposed to COVID-19. The chain combines TRBV7-2 with TRBJ1-2; 7 bases are shared with TRBD1. The sequencing input was PBMCs or T cells enriched from blood (not recorded which). CDR3 sequence reads: CASSEHRDSLKWVYGYTF. CDR3 nucleotide sequence: TGTGCCAGCAGCGAACACCGGGACAGCCTAAAGTGGGTCTATGGCTACACCTTC.